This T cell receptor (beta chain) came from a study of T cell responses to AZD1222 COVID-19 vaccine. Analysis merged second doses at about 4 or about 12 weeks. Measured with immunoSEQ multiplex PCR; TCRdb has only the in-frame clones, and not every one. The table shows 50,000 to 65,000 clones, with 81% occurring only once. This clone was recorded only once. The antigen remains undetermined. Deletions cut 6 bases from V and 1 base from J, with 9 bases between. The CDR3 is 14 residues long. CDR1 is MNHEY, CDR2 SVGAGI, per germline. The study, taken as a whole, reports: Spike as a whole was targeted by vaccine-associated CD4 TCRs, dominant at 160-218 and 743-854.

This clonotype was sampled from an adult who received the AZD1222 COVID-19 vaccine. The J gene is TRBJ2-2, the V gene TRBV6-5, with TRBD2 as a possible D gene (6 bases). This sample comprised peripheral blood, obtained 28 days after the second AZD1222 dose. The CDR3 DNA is TGTGCCAGCAGGACTAGTCAGAACACCGGGGAGCTGTTTTTT. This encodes CASRTSQNTGELFF.